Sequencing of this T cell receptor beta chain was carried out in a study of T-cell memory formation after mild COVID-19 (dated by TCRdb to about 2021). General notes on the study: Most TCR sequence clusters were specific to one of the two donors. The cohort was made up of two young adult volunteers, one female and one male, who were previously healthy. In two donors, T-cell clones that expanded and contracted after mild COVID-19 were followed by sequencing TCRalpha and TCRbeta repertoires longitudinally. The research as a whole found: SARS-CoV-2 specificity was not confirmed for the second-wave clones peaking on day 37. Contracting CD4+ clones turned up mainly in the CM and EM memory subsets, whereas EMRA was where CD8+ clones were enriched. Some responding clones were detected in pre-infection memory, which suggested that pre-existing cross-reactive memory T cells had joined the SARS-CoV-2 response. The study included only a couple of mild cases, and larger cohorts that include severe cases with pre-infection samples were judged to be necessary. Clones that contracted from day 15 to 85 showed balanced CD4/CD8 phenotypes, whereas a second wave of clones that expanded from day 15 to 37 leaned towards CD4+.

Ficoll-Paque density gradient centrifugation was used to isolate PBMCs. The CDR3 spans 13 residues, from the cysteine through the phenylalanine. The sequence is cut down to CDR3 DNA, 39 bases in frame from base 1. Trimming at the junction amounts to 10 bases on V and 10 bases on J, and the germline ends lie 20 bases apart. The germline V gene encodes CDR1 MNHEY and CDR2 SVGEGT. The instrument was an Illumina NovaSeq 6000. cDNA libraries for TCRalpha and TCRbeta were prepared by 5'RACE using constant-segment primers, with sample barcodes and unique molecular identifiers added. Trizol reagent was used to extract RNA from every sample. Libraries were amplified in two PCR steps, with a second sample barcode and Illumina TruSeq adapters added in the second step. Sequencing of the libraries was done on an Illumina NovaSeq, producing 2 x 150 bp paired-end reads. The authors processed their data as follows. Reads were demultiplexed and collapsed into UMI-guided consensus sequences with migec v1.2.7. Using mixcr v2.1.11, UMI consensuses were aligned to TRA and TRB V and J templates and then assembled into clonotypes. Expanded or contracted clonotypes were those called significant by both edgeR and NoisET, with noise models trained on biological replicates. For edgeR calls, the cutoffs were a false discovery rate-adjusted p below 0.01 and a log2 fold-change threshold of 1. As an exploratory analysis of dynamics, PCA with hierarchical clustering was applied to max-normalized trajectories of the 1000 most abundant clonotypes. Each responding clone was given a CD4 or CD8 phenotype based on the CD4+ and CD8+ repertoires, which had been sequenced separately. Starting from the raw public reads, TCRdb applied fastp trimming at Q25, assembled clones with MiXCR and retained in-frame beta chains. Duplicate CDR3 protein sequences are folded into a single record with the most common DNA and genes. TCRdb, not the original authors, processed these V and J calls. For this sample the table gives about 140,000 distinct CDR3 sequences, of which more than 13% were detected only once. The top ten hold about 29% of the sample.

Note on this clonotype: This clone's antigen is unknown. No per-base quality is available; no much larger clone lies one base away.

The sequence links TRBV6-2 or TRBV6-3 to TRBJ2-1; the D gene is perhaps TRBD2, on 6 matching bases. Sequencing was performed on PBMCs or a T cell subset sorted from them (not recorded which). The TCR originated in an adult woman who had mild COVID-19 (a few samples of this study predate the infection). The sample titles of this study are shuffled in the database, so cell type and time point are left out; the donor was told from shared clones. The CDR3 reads CATLGDGGLEQFF. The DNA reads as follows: TGTGCCACTCTTGGCGACGGGGGATTAGAGCAGTTCTTC.